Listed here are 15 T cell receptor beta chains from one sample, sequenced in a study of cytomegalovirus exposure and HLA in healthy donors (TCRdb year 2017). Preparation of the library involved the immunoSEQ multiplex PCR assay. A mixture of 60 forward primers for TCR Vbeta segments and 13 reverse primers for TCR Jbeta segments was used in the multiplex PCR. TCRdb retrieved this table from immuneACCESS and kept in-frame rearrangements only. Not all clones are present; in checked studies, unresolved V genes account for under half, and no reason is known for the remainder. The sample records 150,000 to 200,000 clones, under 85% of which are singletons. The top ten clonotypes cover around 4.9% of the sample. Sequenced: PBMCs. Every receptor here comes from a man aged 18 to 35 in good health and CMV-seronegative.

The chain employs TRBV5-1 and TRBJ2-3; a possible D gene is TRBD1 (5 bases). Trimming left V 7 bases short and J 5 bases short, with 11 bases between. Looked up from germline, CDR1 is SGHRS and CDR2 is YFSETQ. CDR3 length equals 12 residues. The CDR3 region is CASAQGGDTQYF. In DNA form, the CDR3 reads TGCGCCAGCGCTCAGGGTGGAGATACGCAGTATTTT.

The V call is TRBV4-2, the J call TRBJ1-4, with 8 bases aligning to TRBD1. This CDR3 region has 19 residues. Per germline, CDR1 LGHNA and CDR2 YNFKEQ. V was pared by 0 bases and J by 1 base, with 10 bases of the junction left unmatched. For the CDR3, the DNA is TGTGCCAGCAGCCAAGATTTGGGGGCCGGACAGGGAACTAATGAAAAACTGTTTTTT. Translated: CASSQDLGAGQGTNEKLFF.

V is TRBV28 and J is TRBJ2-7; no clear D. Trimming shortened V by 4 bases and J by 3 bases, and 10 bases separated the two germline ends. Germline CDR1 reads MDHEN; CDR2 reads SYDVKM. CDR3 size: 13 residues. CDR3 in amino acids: CASSSGGLYEQYF. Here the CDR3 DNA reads TGTGCCAGCAGTTCGGGTGGCCTCTACGAGCAGTACTTC.

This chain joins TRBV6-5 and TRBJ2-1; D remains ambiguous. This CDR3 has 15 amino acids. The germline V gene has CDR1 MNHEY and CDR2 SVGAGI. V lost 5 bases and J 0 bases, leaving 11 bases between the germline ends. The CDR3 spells CASSPDWSSYNEQFF. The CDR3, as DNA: TGTGCCAGCAGTCCAGACTGGAGCTCCTACAATGAGCAGTTCTTC.

As DNA, the CDR3 is TGTGCCAGCAACCCAGAACCGACAGGGATCGGCTACACCTTC. Translation gives CASNPEPTGIGYTF. This chain uses TRBV9 with TRBJ1-2, with 7 bases lining up with TRBD1. The CDR3 covers 14 residues. The germline gives CDR1 SGDLS, CDR2 YYNGEE. With V trimmed by 6 bases and J by 8 bases, 13 bases remained unmatched.

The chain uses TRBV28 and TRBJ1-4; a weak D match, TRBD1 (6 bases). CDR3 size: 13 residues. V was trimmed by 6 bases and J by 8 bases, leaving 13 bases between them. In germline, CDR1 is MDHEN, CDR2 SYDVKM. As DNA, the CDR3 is TGTGCCAGCAGACCAGGGGACAAGGAAAAACTGTTTTTT. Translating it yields CASRPGDKEKLFF.

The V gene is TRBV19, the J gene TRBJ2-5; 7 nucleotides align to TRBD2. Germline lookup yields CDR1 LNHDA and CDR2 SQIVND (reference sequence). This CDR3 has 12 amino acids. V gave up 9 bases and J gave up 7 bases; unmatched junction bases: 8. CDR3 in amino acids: CASSTTGGTQYF. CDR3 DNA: TGTGCCAGCTCAACGACGGGGGGGACCCAGTACTTC.

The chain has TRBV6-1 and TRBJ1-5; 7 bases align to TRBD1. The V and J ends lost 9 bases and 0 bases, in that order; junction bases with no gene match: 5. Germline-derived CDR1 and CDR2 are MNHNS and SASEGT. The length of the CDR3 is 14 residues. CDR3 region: CASKQGNSNQPQHF. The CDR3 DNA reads TGTGCCAGTAAACAGGGGAATAGCAATCAGCCCCAGCATTTT.

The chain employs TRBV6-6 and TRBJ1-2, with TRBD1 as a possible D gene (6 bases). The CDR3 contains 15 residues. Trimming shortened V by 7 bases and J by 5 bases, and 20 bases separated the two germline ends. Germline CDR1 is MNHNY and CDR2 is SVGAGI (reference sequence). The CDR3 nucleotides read TGTGCCAGCAACCTCCGGACAGACCTGAGATATGGCTACACCTTC. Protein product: CASNLRTDLRYGYTF.

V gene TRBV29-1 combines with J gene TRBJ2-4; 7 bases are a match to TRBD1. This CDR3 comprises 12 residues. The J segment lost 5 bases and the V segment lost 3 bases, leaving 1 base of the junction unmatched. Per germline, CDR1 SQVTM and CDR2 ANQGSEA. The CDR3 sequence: CSVDQGENIQYF. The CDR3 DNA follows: TGCAGCGTTGACCAGGGGGAAAACATTCAGTACTTC. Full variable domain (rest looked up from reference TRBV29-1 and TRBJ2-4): SAVISQKPSRDICQRGTSLTIQCQVDSQVTMMFWYRQQPGQSLTLIATANQGSEATYESGFVIDKFPISRPNLTFSTLTVSNMSPEDSSIYLCSVDQGENIQYFGAGTRLSVL.

DNA of the CDR3: TGTGCCAGTAGTATCCTAGCGGGAGGCGGGGAGCTGTTTTTT. Amino acids: CASSILAGGGELFF. The chain combines TRBV19 with TRBJ2-2; 11 bases align to TRBD2. J lost 7 bases, V lost 3 bases, and 1 base had no gene match. Germline lookup yields CDR1 LNHDA and CDR2 SQIVND (reference sequence). The CDR3 extends over 14 amino acids.

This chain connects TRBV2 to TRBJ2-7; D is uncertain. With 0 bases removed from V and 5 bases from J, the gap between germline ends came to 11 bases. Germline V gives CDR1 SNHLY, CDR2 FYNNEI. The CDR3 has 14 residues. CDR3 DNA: TGTGCCAGCAGTGAAGCGCGACGAGGTAACGAGCAGTACTTC. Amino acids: CASSEARRGNEQYF.

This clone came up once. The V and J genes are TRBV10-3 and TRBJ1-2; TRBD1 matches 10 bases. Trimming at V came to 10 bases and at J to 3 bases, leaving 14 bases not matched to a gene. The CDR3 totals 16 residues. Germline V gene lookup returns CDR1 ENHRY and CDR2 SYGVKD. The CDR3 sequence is CATHQPGTGVHYGYTF. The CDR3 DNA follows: TGTGCCACCCATCAACCCGGGACAGGGGTGCACTATGGCTACACCTTC.

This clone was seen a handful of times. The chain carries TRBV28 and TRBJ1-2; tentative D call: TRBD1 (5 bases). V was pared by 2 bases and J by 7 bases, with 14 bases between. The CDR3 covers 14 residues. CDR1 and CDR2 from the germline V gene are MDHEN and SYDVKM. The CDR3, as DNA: TGTGCCAGCAGTTTAACCCTTGGGGGGGTTGGCTACACCTTC. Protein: CASSLTLGGVGYTF.

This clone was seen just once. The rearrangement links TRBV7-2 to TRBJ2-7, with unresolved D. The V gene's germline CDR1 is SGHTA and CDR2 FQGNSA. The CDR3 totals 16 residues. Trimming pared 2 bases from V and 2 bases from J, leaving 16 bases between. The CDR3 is CASSLKRAGSTYEQYF. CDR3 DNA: TGTGCCAGCAGCTTAAAGAGAGCCGGTAGTACCTACGAGCAGTACTTC.